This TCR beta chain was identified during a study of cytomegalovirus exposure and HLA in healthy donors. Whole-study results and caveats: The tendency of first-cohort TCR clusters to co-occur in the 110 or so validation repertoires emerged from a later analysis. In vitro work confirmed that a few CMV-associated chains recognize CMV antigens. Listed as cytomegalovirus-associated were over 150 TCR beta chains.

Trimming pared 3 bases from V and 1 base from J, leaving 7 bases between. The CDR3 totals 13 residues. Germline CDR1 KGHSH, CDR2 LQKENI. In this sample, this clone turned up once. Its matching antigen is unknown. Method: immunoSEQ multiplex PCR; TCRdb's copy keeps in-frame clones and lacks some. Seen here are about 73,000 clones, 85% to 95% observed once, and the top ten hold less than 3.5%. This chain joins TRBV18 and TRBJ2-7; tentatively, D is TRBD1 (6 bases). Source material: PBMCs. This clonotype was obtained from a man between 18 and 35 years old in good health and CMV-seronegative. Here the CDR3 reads CASSPGQSYEQYF. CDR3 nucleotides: TGTGCCAGCTCACCCGGACAGTCCTACGAGCAGTACTTC.